The source of this TCR beta chain is a study of Graves' ophthalmopathy and Graves' hyperthyroidism. Study details: Peripheral blood was gathered at the point of initial diagnosis, before any treatment started.

V was pared by 2 bases and J by 9 bases, with 13 bases between. Germline V CDR1 and CDR2: MNHEY, SVGEGT. This CDR3 contains 13 residues. This clonotype has a count of ten or more. Diagnostic conclusions were grounded in clinical symptoms, serum thyroxine, TRAb, thyroid ultrasound and orbital computed tomography. Approximately 10 ml of fresh blood yielded the PBMCs by density gradient. RNA transcripts yielded amplified TCR beta CDR3 regions. An initial RT-PCR round employing HTBI primers preceded a second-round multiplex PCR. TCRdb re-called the multiplex PCR reads through MiXCR, storing one row per CDR3 protein. The sample has roughly 400,000 distinct CDR3 sequences; roughly 14% are singletons.

This chain links TRBV6-2 or TRBV6-3 with TRBJ2-5, with D perhaps TRBD2 (6 bases). This clonotype was sampled from a woman younger than 35 with stable Graves' hyperthyroidism. Sequences were obtained from peripheral blood. The CDR3 DNA is TGTGCCAGCAGTTACGAAGGAAGGAGGGCCCAGTACTTC. As protein: CASSYEGRRAQYF.